This T cell receptor beta chain was found in a study of T-cell reconstitution after alpha-beta-depleted transplantation in children. In germline, CDR1 is LGHNA, CDR2 YSLEER. V was clipped by 0 bases and J by 3 bases; unmatched bases: 3. The CDR3 has 16 amino acids. This clonotype was seen more than once but under ten times. TCRbeta library preparation incorporated unique molecular identifiers. From the PCR reads, TCRdb called clonotypes with MiXCR, one entry per CDR3 protein. The sample lists a few hundred thousand distinct CDR3 sequences, around a tenth seen once, with around 2.3% in the top ten. The chain carries TRBV4-3 and TRBJ2-5; 11 bases match TRBD1. The source of this sequence is a human donor who donated a stem cell graft to a child with acute lymphoblastic leukemia. Sequenced here: PBMCs from the stem cell graft donor, sampled from the stem cell graft. CDR3 nucleotide sequence: TGCGCCAGCAGCCAAGATTGGGACAGGGGGGAAGAGACCCAGTACTTC. It is translated as CASSQDWDRGEETQYF.